Listed here is a single TCR beta chain. What it recognizes is unknown. The record originates from a study of post-analysis software for immune sequencing data. Overall study context: Included among the disease courses, which were recorded for the cohort, were relapsing-remitting, secondary progressive and progressive-relapsing multiple sclerosis. General observations from the study: Relative to controls, patients had 4 or 5 TRBV segments at higher frequency, with TRBV5-6, TRBV5-1 and TRBV20-1 among these. Diversity measured as normalized Chao1 was significantly lower in multiple sclerosis patients than in controls.

Unique molecular identifiers were present in the TCR beta cDNA libraries. Starting from around 0.96 to 9.9 million T cells, the study yielded 460,000 or so cDNA molecules. TCRdb reanalysed the PCR reads using MiXCR and keeps one entry per CDR3 protein. The sample yields 350,000 to 500,000 distinct CDR3 sequences, about 40% seen once. The CDR3 length is 15 residues. Looked up from germline, CDR1 is SNHLY and CDR2 is FYNNEI. This receptor was identified in a girl under 10 years old with multiple sclerosis. This chain joins TRBV2 and TRBJ2-4, with TRBD1 matching over 10 bases. With the DNA end fitting TRBJ2-7 better, the J assignment may be wrong. The sequenced sample was blood. CDR3 amino acids: CASRGQGPTHYEQYF. The CDR3 DNA is TGTGCCAGCAGGGGACAGGGGCCGACGCACTACGAGCAGTACTTC.